Below, 7 T cell receptor beta chains from the same sample are listed, as sequenced in a study of T cells after yellow fever vaccination. TCRdb passed the 5' RACE reads through MiXCR, listing each CDR3 protein once. The sample has under 300,000 distinct CDR3 sequences, less than 9% seen once. Sequencing was performed on CD4+ T cells sorted from PBMCs, taken 15 days after the yellow fever booster vaccination. These receptors all stem from a man aged 25-45 years who received the YFV17D yellow fever vaccine.

The rearrangement links TRBV5-4 to TRBJ1-1, with D perhaps TRBD1 (5 bases). The CDR3 sequence is 15 residues long. The V end lost 9 bases, the J end lost 6 bases, and 24 bases lay between the germline ends. Germline-derived CDR1 and CDR2 are SGHNT and YYREEE (reference sequence). Here the CDR3 reads CAMGPGDLCRAEAFF. The CDR3 DNA is TGTGCCATGGGCCCGGGGGACCTCTGCCGGGCTGAAGCTTTCTTT.

This clonotype was detected a few times. The V gene is TRBV6-2 or TRBV6-3, the J gene TRBJ2-1; maybe TRBD1 (5 bases). There are 15 residues in the CDR3. Germline V lookup: CDR1 MNHEY, CDR2 SVGEGT. Trimming removed 2 bases at V and 5 bases at J, with 13 bases between. The CDR3 sequence is CASSYKRGLHNEQFF. The CDR3 region has the DNA TGTGCCAGCAGTTACAAAAGGGGCTTACACAATGAGCAGTTCTTC.

This clonotype was seen a handful of times. The chain recombines TRBV3-1 with TRBJ1-4; D might be TRBD1 (5 bases). The CDR3 extends over 20 amino acids. V was cut by 0 bases and J by 4 bases, with 24 bases left in between. Germline loops: CDR1 LGHDT, CDR2 YNNKEL (reference sequence). The DNA of the CDR3 is TGTGCCAGCAGCCAAGACCCAGTATCGGGGGAATTCCGCGTTAATGAAAAACTGTTTTTT. It encodes CASSQDPVSGEFRVNEKLFF. The complete variable domain, with remaining parts taken from reference TRBV3-1 and TRBJ1-4, reads DTAVSQTPKYLVTQMGNDKSIKCEQNLGHDTMYWYKQDSKKFLKIMFSYNNKELIINETVPNRFSPKSPDKAHLNLHINSLELGDSAVYFCASSQDPVSGEFRVNEKLFFGSGTQLSVL.

The table lists this clonotype with a few counts. The chain joins TRBV20-1 to TRBJ1-6, with 8 positions matching TRBD1. The V segment lost 6 bases and the J segment 9 bases; nucleotides outside the gene matches: 10. The germline gives CDR1 DFQATT, CDR2 SNEGSKA (reference sequence). The CDR3 runs 14 residues. In nucleotides, the CDR3 is TGCAGTGCGGGGGCCGGGACAGGAAGTTCACCCCTCCACTTT. Translation: CSAGAGTGSSPLHF.

This chain joins TRBV5-5 and TRBJ2-1; TRBD2 aligns across 9 bases. V dropped 0 bases and J dropped 8; count of bases not matched to a gene: 6. Germline assignment: CDR1 SGHKS and CDR2 YYEKEE (reference sequence). This CDR3 has 15 residues. CDR3 region: CASSLGPGTSYEQFF. The CDR3 DNA reads TGTGCCAGCAGCTTGGGCCCCGGGACTAGCTATGAGCAGTTCTTC.

The genes are TRBV3-1 and TRBJ1-1; 7 bases are a match to TRBD1. Germline V gene lookup returns CDR1 LGHDT and CDR2 YNNKEL (reference sequence). V lost 8 bases and J lost 0; bases outside the gene matches: 3. The CDR3 sequence is 13 residues long. The CDR3 spells CASRQGMNTEAFF. CDR3 nucleotide sequence: TGTGCCAGCCGACAGGGCATGAACACTGAAGCTTTCTTT.

Ten or more counts support this clonotype. The chain couples TRBV4-2 to TRBJ2-1; 10 positions agree with TRBD2. The CDR3 spans 20 residues. The germline V gene encodes CDR1 LGHNA and CDR2 YNFKEQ. V was clipped by 6 bases and J by 0 bases; unmatched bases: 17. CDR3 nucleotide sequence: TGTGCCAGCAGTACGGGAGGGAGGGTAGCGGGAGGCCTCTCCTACAATGAGCAGTTCTTC. It yields the protein CASSTGGRVAGGLSYNEQFF.